Sequencing of this T cell receptor beta chain was carried out in a study of blood T cell repertoires in COVID-19. Study summary: Acute-phase and convalescent COVID-19 samples originated in the United States, Italy and Spain. PBMCs, B-cell-depleted T cells, or T cells provided the cDNA or gDNA that made up the material.

Authors' analysis steps: Reference gene primer amplification yielded estimated nucleated cell counts. Assay used: immunoSEQ multiplex PCR; TCRdb lists only in-frame clones, some missing. That table gives V, J and clone size, and the DNA gave D and trimming. This sample carries about 50,000 clones, over 80% of them seen once, and the ten largest clones take about an eighth. The specimen sequenced was peripheral blood. The receptor was isolated from a human donor with active COVID-19. The donor label of this sample is uncertain.

The CDR3 region is CASSQERLADDYYEQYF. In DNA form, the CDR3 reads TGTGCCAGCAGCCAAGAGAGACTAGCGGACGACTACTACGAGCAGTACTTC. This chain uses TRBV3-1 (or the pseudogene TRBV3-2) with TRBJ2-7, with TRBD2 identical over 9 bases. The CDR3 is made up of 17 amino acids. V trimming: 0 bases; J trimming: 3 bases; junction bases outside the gene matches: 9. CDR1 and CDR2 (germline): LGHDT, YNNKEL (reference sequence).